This TCR beta chain was recovered during a study of blood T cells in healthy people across ages. Study background: Template switching recovered approximately one barcoded beta molecule for every two T cells.

Combining a sample-barcoded 5' primer with a J-beta primer mix, a second PCR ran for 7 to 11 cycles. A template-switch adaptor that had 12 random nucleotides put a tag on each cDNA molecule. MiXCR, applied by TCRdb to the 5' RACE reads, yields one record per CDR3 protein. Among 550,000 to 800,000 distinct CDR3 sequences listed, around a fifth were seen once. V lost 5 bases and J 4 bases, leaving 17 bases between the germline ends. CDR1 and CDR2 (germline): MDHEN, SYDVKM. The CDR3 has 15 residues. Sequenced material: blood. The receptor was derived from a man in his 70s in good health. The rearrangement uses TRBV28 and TRBJ1-1; D perhaps matches TRBD1 (6 bases). Here the CDR3 DNA reads TGTGCCAGCAGTATTCACAGGGTCGGCGGCACTGAAGCTTTCTTT. Its protein product is CASSIHRVGGTEAFF.